The source of this T cell receptor (beta chain) is a study of CD8+CD57+ T cells in acquired aplastic anemia. The study, taken as a whole, reports: Patients and controls shared over 25 CD8+ CDR3 sequences, highly expressed in patients. Between the patient and control groups, CD8+ Simpson's diversity did not differ significantly.

Genomic DNA provided the template from which TCR beta VDJ and CDR3 profiles were obtained. TCRdb itself ran the reads through MiXCR, one entry per CDR3 protein. The sample includes 250,000 to 300,000 distinct CDR3 sequences, approximately 60% of them seen just once. This CDR3 region has 15 residues. V trimming: 4 bases; J trimming: 4 bases; junction bases outside the gene matches: 7. Per germline, CDR1 SEHNR and CDR2 FQNEAQ (reference sequence). With regard to this clonotype: The antigen is unknown.

Patients picked for sequencing had shown CD8+CD57+ cell expansion detected by flow cytometry. Severe acquired aplastic anemia was diagnosed in all patients. The J gene is TRBJ1-2, the V gene TRBV7-9, with TRBD1 matching 9 bases. The receptor was derived from a human donor with aplastic anemia. The source material was sorted CD4+, CD8+, or CD8+CD57+ T cells (not recorded which) from PBMCs. CDR3 nucleotide sequence: TGTGCCAGCAGCTCTAACAGGGGGCTAAGCTATGGCTACACCTTC. Translated: CASSSNRGLSYGYTF.